This is a list of T cell receptor beta chains from one sample in a study of blood T cell repertoires in COVID-19. Measured with immunoSEQ multiplex PCR; TCRdb has only the in-frame clones, and not every one. The sample carries 150,000 to 200,000 clones, approximately 90% recorded once. The sequenced material came from peripheral blood. These receptors were obtained from a man in his fifties with acute or convalescent COVID-19. The CDR3 runs from the conserved cysteine through the conserved F or W. The D gene is left open where the match is weak. Clone size is given for some rows only: seen once, a few or many times, or a class if the clone is expanded.

abundance	d_gene	v_gene	j_gene	CDR3aa	CDR3nt
once	.	TRBV2	TRBJ2-2	CASSVTGGGGELFF	TGTGCCAGCAGTGTAACAGGGGGGGGCGGGGAGCTGTTTTTT
.	.	TRBV9	TRBJ2-5	CASSATSAGVETQYF	TGTGCCAGCAGCGCTACGAGTGCAGGGGTGGAGACCCAGTACTTC
.	.	TRBV3-1/TRBV3-2	TRBJ2-1	CASSRTGTQIYNEQFF	TGTGCCAGCAGCCGAACCGGGACTCAGATATACAATGAGCAGTTCTTC
.	TRBD1	TRBV10-3	TRBJ1-6	CAISPGGDRSPLHF	TGTGCCATCAGCCCAGGGGGCGATAGGTCACCCCTCCACTTT
.	.	TRBV7-8	TRBJ1-2	CASSLWGGRGYTF	TGTGCCAGCAGCTTATGGGGGGGCCGTGGCTACACCTTC
once	.	TRBV6-6	TRBJ1-5	CASSYHGNQPQHF	TGTGCCAGCAGTTACCATGGCAATCAGCCCCAGCATTTT
.	.	TRBV7-2	TRBJ1-6	CASSQGHPSSPLHF	TGTGCCAGCAGCCAGGGACATCCCAGTTCACCCCTCCACTTT
once	.	TRBV6-5	TRBJ2-3	CASSYHLNPPDTQYF	TGTGCCAGCAGTTACCACCTAAATCCCCCAGATACGCAGTATTTT
.	TRBD1	TRBV27	TRBJ2-3	CASRHRTGGTDTQYF	TGTGCCAGCAGACACCGTACAGGGGGCACAGATACGCAGTATTTT
.	TRBD1	TRBV7-9	TRBJ1-2	CASSSSRDRGRGYTF	TGTGCCAGCAGCTCATCGAGGGACAGGGGTCGTGGCTACACCTTC
.	TRBD2	TRBV5-6	TRBJ2-2	CASSLVRAGGTGELFF	TGTGCCAGCAGCTTGGTCCGAGCGGGGGGCACCGGGGAGCTGTTTTTT
.	TRBD1	TRBV3-1/TRBV3-2	TRBJ2-5	CASSPDRVEETQYF	TGTGCCAGCAGCCCAGACAGGGTTGAAGAGACCCAGTACTTC
once	.	TRBV6-5	TRBJ1-1	CASSFNRESNTEAFF	TGTGCCAGCAGTTTTAACAGGGAATCTAACACTGAAGCTTTCTTT
.	TRBD1	TRBV9	TRBJ1-4	CASSAGTVTTNEKLFF	TGTGCCAGCAGCGCGGGGACAGTCACAACTAATGAAAAACTGTTTTTT
.	.	TRBV5-4	TRBJ1-1	CASSFRQGEAFF	TGTGCCAGCAGCTTTAGGCAGGGGGAAGCTTTCTTT
.	TRBD2	TRBV7-2	TRBJ2-7	CASSLGASGRGDEQYF	TGTGCCAGCAGCTTAGGGGCTAGCGGGAGGGGGGACGAGCAGTACTTC
few	.	TRBV4-1	TRBJ1-5	CASSQRGTTNQPQHF	TGCGCCAGCAGCCAACGAGGGACAACAAATCAGCCCCAGCATTTT
.	.	TRBV30	TRBJ2-7	CAWSVGAYEQYF	TGTGCCTGGAGTGTGGGGGCGTACGAGCAGTACTTC
.	.	TRBV12-2	TRBJ2-2	CASRLGLGGLAFSDTGELFF	TGTGCAAGTCGCTTAGGTCTGGGAGGACTAGCGTTTAGTGACACCGGGGAGCTGTTTTTT
once	TRBD1	TRBV19	TRBJ1-5	CASSFADRGSNQPQHF	TGTGCCAGTAGTTTCGCTGACAGGGGTAGCAATCAGCCCCAGCATTTT
.	.	TRBV3-1/TRBV3-2	TRBJ2-5	CASSQVVSGVVETQYF	TGTGCCAGCAGCCAAGTTGTATCGGGAGTGGTTGAGACCCAGTACTTC
.	TRBD1	TRBV5-1	TRBJ1-1	CASSRGQGTEAFF	TGCGCCAGCAGCCGGGGACAGGGCACTGAAGCTTTCTTT
.	.	TRBV5-1	TRBJ2-3	CASSLAGGTDTQYF	TGCGCCAGCAGCTTGGCGGGTGGCACAGATACGCAGTATTTT
.	TRBD1	TRBV6-2/TRBV6-3	TRBJ1-4	CASSLTGSNEKLFF	TGTGCCAGCAGTTTGACAGGGTCTAATGAAAAACTGTTTTTT
many	.	TRBV11-3	TRBJ2-7	CASSPTQHFQGREQYF	TGTGCCAGCAGCCCCACCCAGCATTTCCAGGGGCGCGAGCAGTACTTC
.	TRBD1	TRBV13	TRBJ1-2	CASSLDRGYYGYTF	TGTGCCAGCAGCTTGGACAGGGGGTACTATGGCTACACCTTC
.	TRBD1	TRBV7-2	TRBJ1-3	CASSKGQGENTIYF	TGTGCCAGCAGCAAGGGACAGGGCGAAAACACCATATATTTT